The clone carrying this T cell receptor beta chain was recorded once. This specimen comes from a study of blood T cell repertoires in COVID-19. Original processing methods: Amplifying reference gene primers gave estimates of nucleated cell counts. Only in-frame clones appear in the TCRdb table, and some are missing; sequencing was by immunoSEQ multiplex PCR. The V and J calls and clone size were taken over from that table, and D and trimming were inferred from the DNA. The sample lists tens of thousands of clones; around 89% were seen once. Losses at the gene ends were 6 bases for V and 13 bases for J; bases not matched to a gene: 30. This CDR3 spans 21 amino acids. CDR1 is MDHEN and CDR2 is SYDVKM in the germline V gene.

The TCR originated in a man in his 70s with active or convalescent COVID-19. This chain uses TRBV28 with TRBJ1-6; 10 bases are a match to TRBD1. Material: peripheral blood. For the CDR3, the DNA is TGTGCCAGCAGGCCACCCCAGCTGACAGGGGGCGGTCTCCACCCCTCTGACCCCCTCCACTTT. Translating it yields CASRPPQLTGGGLHPSDPLHF.